The 24 T cell receptor beta chains reported below all come from one sample, sequenced in a study of radiation and T cells in renal cell carcinoma. Profiling relied on immunoSEQ multiplex PCR, and the TCRdb table lists in-frame clones only, not all of them. The sample carries about 130,000 clones, 65% to 85% recorded once. The time point: blood 2 weeks post-SBRT. Specified treatment: 15 Gy SBRT to primary tumor, nephrectomy 4 weeks later. The material sequenced was blood, taken from a patient whose treatment included radiotherapy and nephrectomy. These receptor sequences come from a man aged 45-65 years with renal cell carcinoma.

The chain uses TRBV5-8 and TRBJ2-6; D call uncertain. V dropped 7 bases and J dropped 2 bases, with 22 bases sitting between them. The CDR3 has 18 residues. The V gene's germline CDR1 is SGHTS and CDR2 YDEGEE. CDR3 in DNA: TGTGCCAGCTCGGACCGAGTCAGAGTCGCGGCTGGGGCCAACGTCCTGACTTTC. It encodes CASSDRVRVAAGANVLTF.

The chain uses TRBV2 and TRBJ2-1; TRBD1 agrees at 7 bases. Germline CDR1 and CDR2: SNHLY and FYNNEI. V lost 6 bases, J lost 0 bases, and 2 bases stayed unmatched. CDR3 size: 14 residues. The CDR3 region is CASRGQASYNEQFF. CDR3 in DNA: TGTGCCAGCAGAGGACAGGCCTCCTACAATGAGCAGTTCTTC.

V gene TRBV4-2 combines with J gene TRBJ2-1; TRBD2 matches 9 bases. Germline CDR1 and CDR2: LGHNA and YNFKEQ. Trimming removed 0 bases from V and 1 base from J; junction bases left unmatched: 4. The CDR3 runs 17 residues. The CDR3 protein is CASSQDLTSGSYNEQFF. CDR3 nucleotides: TGTGCCAGCAGCCAAGATCTAACTAGCGGGTCCTACAATGAGCAGTTCTTC.

The chain combines TRBV4-1 with TRBJ2-3; D perhaps matches TRBD1 (5 bases). Trimming took off 1 base at V and 4 bases at J, with 6 bases between the two ends. The CDR3 extends over 13 amino acids. Germline V gene data show CDR1 as MGHRA and CDR2 as YSYEKL. The CDR3 region is CASSQVGADTQYF. CDR3 DNA: TGCGCCAGCAGCCAAGTAGGGGCAGATACGCAGTATTTT.

The rearrangement joins TRBV9 to TRBJ2-7; D perhaps matches TRBD1 (7 bases). The CDR3 length is 14 residues. The V end lost 3 bases, the J end lost 1 base, and 11 bases lay between the germline ends. CDR1 and CDR2 (germline): SGDLS, YYNGEE. The CDR3 here is CASSGQGGSYEQYF. The DNA of the CDR3 is TGTGCCAGCAGCGGCCAGGGGGGTTCCTACGAGCAGTACTTC.

The chain uses TRBV6-5 and TRBJ1-1; no clear D gene. Germline V gene lookup returns CDR1 MNHEY and CDR2 SVGAGI. There are 13 residues in the CDR3. The germline V and J ends were trimmed by 6 bases and 5 bases, with 13 bases remaining between them. CDR3 sequence: CASSQMESTEAFF. CDR3 bases: TGTGCCAGCAGCCAGATGGAGAGTACTGAAGCTTTCTTT.

The chain links TRBV2 to TRBJ2-3; D may be TRBD2 (6 bases). Germline V gene lookup returns CDR1 SNHLY and CDR2 FYNNEI. CDR3 size: 14 residues. V was pared by 1 base and J by 4 bases, with 9 bases between. CDR3 DNA: TGTGCCAGCAGTGAAGAGCCGGGAGCAGATACGCAGTATTTT. Translating it yields CASSEEPGADTQYF.

The chain combines TRBV5-1 with TRBJ2-1, with TRBD2 identical over 8 bases. Germline V gives CDR1 SGHRS, CDR2 YFSETQ. There are 16 residues in the CDR3. V was clipped by 4 bases and J by 4 bases; unmatched bases: 10. The CDR3 protein is CASSSYSGVQYNEQFF. The CDR3 DNA is TGCGCCAGCAGCAGTTATAGCGGGGTACAATACAATGAGCAGTTCTTC.

The CDR3 is CASSPRGSGNEQFF. The CDR3 DNA follows: TGTGCCAGCAGCCCGAGAGGTTCCGGCAATGAGCAGTTCTTC. The chain is built from TRBV9 and TRBJ2-1, with D unresolved. CDR1 SGDLS and CDR2 YYNGEE come from the germline V gene. V lost 4 bases, J lost 6 bases, and 14 bases lay in between. This CDR3 has 14 amino acids.

The chain employs TRBV19 and TRBJ2-5, with 7 positions matching TRBD1. Matching the DNA end better, TRBJ2-7 makes the J call doubtful. CDR1 and CDR2 from the germline V gene are LNHDA and SQIVND (reference sequence). The CDR3 contains 16 residues. The CDR3 is CASSIIWTGYSYEQYF. CDR3 in DNA: TGTGCCAGTAGTATAATCTGGACAGGCTATTCCTACGAGCAGTACTTC.

This chain connects TRBV20-1 to TRBJ2-7, with D possibly being TRBD1 (5 bases). V gave up 5 bases and J gave up 7 bases, with 9 bases separating them. Germline loops: CDR1 DFQATT, CDR2 SNEGSKA (reference sequence). CDR3 length: 10 residues. Here the CDR3 DNA reads TGCAGTGCTGGACATGGAGAGCAGTACTTC. Protein sequence: CSAGHGEQYF.

The chain recombines TRBV2 with TRBJ1-5; D unresolved. Trimming removed 1 base from V and 5 bases from J, with 9 bases in between. Germline CDR1 reads SNHLY; CDR2 reads FYNNEI. This CDR3 has 14 residues. The CDR3 sequence is CASSEESLYQPQHF. CDR3 nucleotide sequence: TGTGCCAGCAGTGAAGAGAGTTTATATCAGCCCCAGCATTTT.

The chain recombines TRBV5-1 with TRBJ2-1, with 8 bases identical to TRBD2. The junction had 10 bases not matched to a gene; V was cut back by 4 bases and J by 4 bases. The germline CDR1 and CDR2 sequences are SGHRS and YFSETQ. CDR3 length: 16 residues. The CDR3 sequence is CASSAQPGLEYNEQFF. CDR3 bases: TGCGCCAGCAGCGCACAACCGGGACTAGAATACAATGAGCAGTTCTTC. Using reference TRBV5-1 and TRBJ2-1 for the parts outside the CDR3, the full variable domain is KAGVTQTPRYLIKTRGQQVTLSCSPISGHRSVSWYQQTPGQGLQFLFEYFSETQRNKGNFPGRFSGRQFSNSRSEMNVSTLELGDSALYLCASSAQPGLEYNEQFFGPGTRLTVL.

The CDR3 region is CASSYQLTGQETQYF. The CDR3, as DNA: TGTGCCAGCAGTTACCAACTGACAGGGCAAGAGACCCAGTACTTC. V gene TRBV6-6 combines with J gene TRBJ2-5; TRBD1 aligns across 7 bases. The CDR3 is 15 amino acids. Trimming took 2 bases from V and 2 from J; bases not matched to a gene: 5. Germline V CDR1 and CDR2: MNHNY, SVGAGI (reference sequence).

V usage is TRBV2 and J usage is TRBJ2-2; D possibly corresponds to TRBD1 (6 bases). Germline lookup yields CDR1 SNHLY and CDR2 FYNNEI. With 2 bases removed from V and 7 bases from J, the gap between germline ends came to 17 bases. The CDR3 loop spans 16 amino acids. This chain's CDR3 is CASSENLWAGVGELFF. In DNA form, the CDR3 reads TGTGCCAGCAGTGAAAATTTATGGGCAGGGGTCGGGGAGCTGTTTTTT.

A word on this clone: Germline and junction disagree at one end, which may indicate a read error. DNA of the CDR3: TGTGCCTGGGACCCGAACGCTGAAGCTTTCTTT. Translated, it gives CAWDPNAEAFF. The chain couples TRBV30 to TRBJ1-1; no clear D gene. Germline CDR1 is GTSNPN and CDR2 is SVGIG (reference sequence). The CDR3 sequence is 11 residues long.

V is TRBV10-1 and J is TRBJ2-5, with TRBD1 as a possible D gene (5 bases). The CDR3 is made up of 14 amino acids. Germline V gene lookup returns CDR1 WNHNN and CDR2 SYGVQD (reference sequence). V lost 3 bases, J lost 7 bases, and 15 bases lay in between. CDR3 DNA: TGCGCCAGCAGTGATGGGGCCACCGAAGGGACCCAGTACTTC. Amino acid sequence: CASSDGATEGTQYF.

This sequence joins TRBV19 and TRBJ2-5, with D perhaps matching TRBD1 (7 bases). Germline CDR1 and CDR2: LNHDA and SQIVND (reference sequence). The CDR3 spans 12 residues. V gave up 7 bases and J gave up 7 bases, with 13 bases separating them. In DNA, the CDR3 is TGTGCCAGTAAGAACAGGGGAGGGACCCAGTACTTC. Amino acids: CASKNRGGTQYF. Complete variable domain (other parts from reference TRBV19 and TRBJ2-5): DGGITQSPKYLFRKEGQNVTLSCEQNLNHDAMYWYRQDPGQGLRLIYYSQIVNDFQKGDIAEGYSVSREKKESFPLTVTSAQKNPTAFYLCASKNRGGTQYFGPGTRLLVL.

The chain joins TRBV5-1 to TRBJ2-7; D ambiguous. The germline V gene has CDR1 SGHRS and CDR2 YFSETQ. The CDR3 covers 11 residues. V dropped 4 bases and J dropped 3 bases, with 5 bases sitting between them. In DNA, the CDR3 is TGCGCCAGCAGCCGGAACTACGAGCAGTACTTC. It is translated as CASSRNYEQYF. The complete variable domain, with remaining parts taken from reference TRBV5-1 and TRBJ2-7, reads KAGVTQTPRYLIKTRGQQVTLSCSPISGHRSVSWYQQTPGQGLQFLFEYFSETQRNKGNFPGRFSGRQFSNSRSEMNVSTLELGDSALYLCASSRNYEQYFGPGTRLTVT.

The CDR3 region has the DNA TGCGCCAGCAGGCCCGGAGGGTCTAACTATGGCTACACCTTC. Amino acids: CASRPGGSNYGYTF. The gene calls are TRBV5-1 and TRBJ1-2, with unresolved D. The germline V and J ends were trimmed by 5 bases and 0 bases, with 11 bases remaining between them. Looked up from germline, CDR1 is SGHRS and CDR2 is YFSETQ. The CDR3 extends over 14 amino acids.

The J gene is TRBJ2-4, the V gene TRBV12-5; the D gene is possibly TRBD2 (7 bases). Trimming removed 0 bases from V and 1 base from J, with 13 bases in between. The germline V gene has CDR1 LGHNT and CDR2 FRNRAP. The CDR3 runs 17 residues. The DNA for the CDR3 is TGTGCTAGTGGTTTGGTAGGGGGGGCCGGGGCCAAAAACATTCAGTACTTC. Its translation: CASGLVGGAGAKNIQYF.

This clone appeared a single time. The rearrangement joins TRBV5-1 to TRBJ2-5; no reliable D call. Deletions cut 4 bases from V and 2 bases from J, with 18 bases between. In germline, CDR1 is SGHRS, CDR2 YFSETQ. The CDR3 contains 16 residues. The CDR3 reads CASSGVGSRKQETQYF. In DNA form, the CDR3 reads TGCGCCAGCAGCGGGGTAGGCTCTAGGAAACAAGAGACCCAGTACTTC.

CDR3 sequence (DNA): TGCAGCGTGGCCAGGGAGGGTTGGGAGCAGTACTTC. Translating it yields CSVAREGWEQYF. The rearrangement joins TRBV29-1 to TRBJ2-7, with TRBD2 matching over 7 bases. Germline CDR1 and CDR2: SQVTM and ANQGSEA. The V segment lost 6 bases and the J segment 7 bases; nucleotides outside the gene matches: 9. The CDR3 has 12 residues.

The rearrangement joins TRBV5-1 to TRBJ2-1; 7 positions agree with TRBD2. Per germline, CDR1 SGHRS and CDR2 YFSETQ. The CDR3 is 18 amino acids. V trimming: 3 bases; J trimming: 4 bases; junction bases outside the gene matches: 16. The CDR3 loop reads CASSSTGRSGAIYNEQFF. DNA for the CDR3: TGCGCCAGCAGCTCCACAGGTAGGAGCGGGGCTATTTACAATGAGCAGTTCTTC.